These 5 T cell receptor beta chains were sequenced from one sample in a study of Graves' ophthalmopathy and Graves' hyperthyroidism. RNA transcripts were the template, and TCR beta CDR3 regions were amplified from them. In the first round, RT-PCR was carried out with HTBI primers, and a multiplex PCR formed the second round. MiXCR, applied by TCRdb to the multiplex PCR reads, yields one record per CDR3 protein. The sample contains 340,000 or so distinct CDR3 sequences, about a sixth of which appear only once. The sequenced sample was peripheral blood. The source of these receptors is an adult man with Graves' ophthalmopathy.

This clonotype was counted ten times or more. CDR3 loop: CASRPDAGETQYF. Written as DNA, the CDR3 is TGTGCCAGCAGACCGGACGCAGGGGAGACCCAGTACTTC. This chain uses TRBV6-2 or TRBV6-3 with TRBJ2-5; TRBD1 might be the D (5 bases). The V and J ends lost 6 bases and 5 bases respectively, with 13 bases between them. This CDR3 has 13 residues. CDR1 and CDR2 (germline): MNHEY, SVGEGT.

This clonotype appeared many times. This sequence joins TRBV27 and TRBJ1-6; no firm D call. CDR1 and CDR2 from the germline V gene are MNHEY and SMNVEV (reference sequence). The CDR3 runs to 12 residues. V gave up 5 bases and J gave up 6 bases, with 5 bases separating them. The CDR3 DNA reads as TGTGCCAGCAGTGGGTTTAATTCACCCCTCCACTTT. It translates to CASSGFNSPLHF.

This clonotype was observed many times. This chain uses TRBV10-3 with TRBJ2-5; no definite D call. This CDR3 spans 13 amino acids. Germline CDR1 is ENHRY and CDR2 is SYGVKD. V gave up 0 bases and J gave up 5 bases, with 7 bases separating them. DNA for the CDR3: TGTGCCATCAGTGAGTCGGTTCGGGAGACCCAGTACTTC. It translates to CAISESVRETQYF.

This clonotype was seen many times. J is TRBJ1-1 and V is TRBV7-8, with 8 bases fitting TRBD1. Trimming removed 1 base from V and 6 bases from J; junction bases left unmatched: 10. CDR3 size: 16 residues. CDR1 SGHVS and CDR2 FQNEAQ come from the germline V gene. CDR3 sequence: CASSLGLRGRNPEAFF. DNA of the CDR3: TGTGCCAGCAGCTTAGGTCTCAGGGGGCGTAACCCTGAAGCTTTCTTT.

The chain joins TRBV5-1 to TRBJ2-5; TRBD2 might be the D (5 bases). The germline V gene has CDR1 SGHRS and CDR2 YFSETQ. The CDR3 is 14 residues long. V lost 1 base and J lost 8, with 15 bases in between. The CDR3 nucleotides are TGCGCCAGCAGCTTGAACGGGGATAAGAGAACCCAGTACTTC. This sequence encodes CASSLNGDKRTQYF. Together with reference TRBV5-1 and TRBJ2-5, the CDR3 gives the full variable domain: KAGVTQTPRYLIKTRGQQVTLSCSPISGHRSVSWYQQTPGQGLQFLFEYFSETQRNKGNFPGRFSGRQFSNSRSEMNVSTLELGDSALYLCASSLNGDKRTQYFGPGTRLLVL.